Listed below are T cell receptor beta chains from one sample, sequenced in a study of post-analysis software for immune sequencing data. TCRdb re-derived calls from the PCR reads in MiXCR, one entry per CDR3 protein. Among hundreds of thousands of distinct CDR3 sequences listed, about 27% were seen once. Sequenced material: blood. The receptors were sampled from a girl under 18 with multiple sclerosis. CDR3s include the opening cysteine and the closing phenylalanine or tryptophan. The D gene is left open where the match is weak. Size is omitted from some rows. Given values are once, few, many or a class for expanded clones.

size: few; J: TRBJ2-4; length: 16; V: TRBV28; D: NA; DNA: TGTGCCAGCAGTTTTCGACTCGTTCTAGCCAAAAACATTCAGTACTTC; CDR3: CASSFRLVLAKNIQYF
size: NA; J: TRBJ2-3; length: 14; V: TRBV12-3/TRBV12-4; D: TRBD2; DNA: TGTGCCAGCAACCCTGACGGGGGGGCAGATACGCAGTATTTT; CDR3: CASNPDGGADTQYF
size: NA; J: TRBJ2-3; length: 11; V: TRBV20-1; D: NA; DNA: TGCAGCACTTCTCCTATGGATACGCAGTATTTT; CDR3: CSTSPMDTQYF
size: NA; J: TRBJ2-1; length: 16; V: TRBV27; D: NA; DNA: TGTGCCAGCAGTTTTTCGGCGGGACCAACCTACAATGAGCAGTTCTTC; CDR3: CASSFSAGPTYNEQFF
size: few; J: TRBJ2-5; length: 16; V: TRBV10-3; D: TRBD1; DNA: TGTGCCATCAGTGAGAACCCGACAGGGGGCCAAGAGACCCAGTACTTC; CDR3: CAISENPTGGQETQYF
size: NA; J: TRBJ2-3; length: 14; V: TRBV4-3; D: NA; DNA: TGCGCCAGCAGCCAACGCGGATCTACAGATACGCAGTATTTT; CDR3: CASSQRGSTDTQYF
size: NA; J: TRBJ1-1; length: 14; V: TRBV5-1; D: NA; DNA: TGCGCCAGCAGCTCCAAGACGGCGGGCACTGAAGCTTTCTTT; CDR3: CASSSKTAGTEAFF
size: many; J: TRBJ2-3; length: 16; V: TRBV9; D: NA; DNA: TGTGCCAGCAGCGTAGGGGCGGTCGGTTACTCAGATACGCAGTATTTT; CDR3: CASSVGAVGYSDTQYF
size: NA; J: TRBJ2-7; length: 13; V: TRBV2; D: NA; DNA: TGTGCCAGCAGTGAAGTACCGTCCTACGAGCAGTACTTC; CDR3: CASSEVPSYEQYF
size: few; J: TRBJ2-5; length: 15; V: TRBV29-1; D: TRBD2; DNA: TGCAGCGTTGGAGGGAGAGGTGGGGGGGGAGAGACCCAGTACTTC; CDR3: CSVGGRGGGGETQYF
size: NA; J: TRBJ1-2; length: 19; V: TRBV2; D: NA; DNA: TGTGCCAGCAGCTCTTCACCGACAGGCAAATCCACCTCTAACTATGGCTACACCTTC; CDR3: CASSSSPTGKSTSNYGYTF
size: few; J: TRBJ2-2; length: 14; V: TRBV20-1; D: TRBD2; DNA: TGCAGTGCGCGGACTAGCGGGGGGGCCTGGGAGCTGTTTTTT; CDR3: CSARTSGGAWELFF
size: NA; J: TRBJ2-1; length: 14; V: TRBV7-7; D: NA; DNA: TGTGCCAGCAGCCCAACCCTGCCGCAAGGGACCCAATACTTC; CDR3: CASSPTLPQGTQYF
size: NA; J: TRBJ2-2; length: 15; V: TRBV7-9; D: TRBD2; DNA: TGTGCCGGCAGCGACCGGTTAGCGGGGGCCGGGGAGCTGTTTTTT; CDR3: CAGSDRLAGAGELFF
size: few; J: TRBJ1-1; length: 16; V: TRBV6-5; D: TRBD1; DNA: TGTGCCAGCAACTACGACGGTCAGGGGGTCTCCACTGAAGCTTTCTTT; CDR3: CASNYDGQGVSTEAFF
size: NA; J: TRBJ2-1; length: 18; V: TRBV20-1; D: TRBD2; DNA: TGCAGTGCGCTGACTAGCGGGAGGTCTCTTGGGGGATACAATGAGCAGTTCTTC; CDR3: CSALTSGRSLGGYNEQFF
size: few; J: TRBJ2-1; length: 13; V: TRBV20-1; D: NA; DNA: TGCAGTGCCTTGGACCCGCTACACGATGAGCAGTTCTTC; CDR3: CSALDPLHDEQFF
size: few; J: TRBJ2-7; length: 13; V: TRBV5-1; D: NA; DNA: TGCGCCAGCAGCGCAAGACAGGCCTACGAGCAGTACTTC; CDR3: CASSARQAYEQYF
size: few; J: TRBJ2-1; length: 15; V: TRBV28; D: NA; DNA: TGTGCCAGCAGTGGTCTAGCAAGCTCCTACAATGAGCAGTTCTTC; CDR3: CASSGLASSYNEQFF
size: NA; J: TRBJ2-3; length: 16; V: TRBV10-2; D: TRBD2; DNA: TGCGCCAGCAGTGAGTTTGCTAGCGGGAGCATAAATACGCAGTATTTT; CDR3: CASSEFASGSINTQYF
size: NA; J: TRBJ2-1; length: 17; V: TRBV7-9; D: TRBD1; DNA: TGTGCCAGCAGCTCGTTACCGGGACAGGGGGCATGGGATGAGCAGTTCTTC; CDR3: CASSSLPGQGAWDEQFF
size: few; J: TRBJ2-7; length: 13; V: TRBV12-3/TRBV12-4; D: NA; DNA: TGTGCCAGCAGACCCGACGGCGAAGGCGAGCAGTACTTC; CDR3: CASRPDGEGEQYF
size: few; J: TRBJ2-7; length: 15; V: TRBV20-1; D: TRBD2; DNA: TGCAGTGCTAGAGCACTAGCGGGAGTAACCTACGAGCAGTACTTC; CDR3: CSARALAGVTYEQYF
size: few; J: TRBJ2-1; length: 16; V: TRBV4-1; D: NA; DNA: TGCGCCAGCAGCCGTTGGGGGGAAGGAATAGTGGATGAGCAGTTCTTC; CDR3: CASSRWGEGIVDEQFF
size: few; J: TRBJ2-7; length: 15; V: TRBV7-8; D: TRBD2; DNA: TGTGCCAGCAGCCCTAGCGGGAGGGCCTCCTACGAGCAGTACTTC; CDR3: CASSPSGRASYEQYF
size: few; J: TRBJ2-3; length: 16; V: TRBV7-9; D: TRBD1; DNA: TGTGCCAGCAACTCTAGAAACAGGGGCCCGCCAGATACGCAGTATTTT; CDR3: CASNSRNRGPPDTQYF
size: NA; J: TRBJ1-2; length: 15; V: TRBV12-3/TRBV12-4; D: NA; DNA: TGTGCCAGCAGTTTAGCGGACGGCTTCCGGTATGGCTACACCTTC; CDR3: CASSLADGFRYGYTF
size: NA; J: TRBJ1-2; length: 14; V: TRBV3-1; D: NA; DNA: TGTGCCAGCAGCCAAGACACCGGAGACTATGGCTACACCTTC; CDR3: CASSQDTGDYGYTF
size: many; J: TRBJ2-3; length: 14; V: TRBV10-3; D: NA; DNA: TGTGCCACCCAACGCGGCGGACAGACAGATACGCAGTATTTT; CDR3: CATQRGGQTDTQYF
size: few; J: TRBJ2-1; length: 16; V: TRBV20-1; D: TRBD2; DNA: TGCAGTGCGGTCCCGTCTTTCATAGCGGGGGACAATGAGCAGTTCTTC; CDR3: CSAVPSFIAGDNEQFF
size: NA; J: TRBJ2-5; length: 14; V: TRBV7-2; D: NA; DNA: TGTGCCAGCAGCTTCCAGGCCGACCAAGAGACCCAGTACTTC; CDR3: CASSFQADQETQYF
size: NA; J: TRBJ2-4; length: 13; V: TRBV7-2; D: NA; DNA: TGTGCCAGCAGAGACGGGTTCGGAAACATTCAGTACTTC; CDR3: CASRDGFGNIQYF
size: few; J: TRBJ2-7; length: 15; V: TRBV11-2; D: NA; DNA: TGTGCCAGCAGCTTAGCTAGCGAGGCCTCCTACGAGCAGTACTTC; CDR3: CASSLASEASYEQYF